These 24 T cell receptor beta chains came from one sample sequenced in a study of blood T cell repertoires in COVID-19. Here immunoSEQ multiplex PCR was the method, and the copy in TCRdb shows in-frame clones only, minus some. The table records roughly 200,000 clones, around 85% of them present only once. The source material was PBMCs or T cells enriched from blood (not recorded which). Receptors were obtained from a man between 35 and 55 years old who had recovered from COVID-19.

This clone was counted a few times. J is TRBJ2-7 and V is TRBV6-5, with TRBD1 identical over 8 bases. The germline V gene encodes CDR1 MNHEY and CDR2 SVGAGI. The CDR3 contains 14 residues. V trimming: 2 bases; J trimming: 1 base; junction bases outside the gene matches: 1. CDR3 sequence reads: CASSYQGASYEQYF. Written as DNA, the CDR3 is TGTGCCAGCAGTTACCAGGGGGCTTCCTACGAGCAGTACTTC.

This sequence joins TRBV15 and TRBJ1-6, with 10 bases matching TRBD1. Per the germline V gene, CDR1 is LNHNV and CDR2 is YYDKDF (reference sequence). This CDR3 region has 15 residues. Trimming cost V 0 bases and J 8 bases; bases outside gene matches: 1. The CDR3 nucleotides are TGTGCCACCAGCAGAGATGGGACAGGGGATTCACCCCTCCACTTT. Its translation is CATSRDGTGDSPLHF.

The CDR3: CASRYLANTEAFF. The DNA of the CDR3 is TGTGCCTCCCGATATCTGGCTAACACTGAAGCTTTCTTT. J is TRBJ1-1 and V is TRBV30; D is unclear. Germline V gene lookup returns CDR1 GTSNPN and CDR2 SVGIG (reference sequence). The CDR3 consists of 13 residues. V gave up 7 bases and J gave up 2 bases, with 14 bases separating them.

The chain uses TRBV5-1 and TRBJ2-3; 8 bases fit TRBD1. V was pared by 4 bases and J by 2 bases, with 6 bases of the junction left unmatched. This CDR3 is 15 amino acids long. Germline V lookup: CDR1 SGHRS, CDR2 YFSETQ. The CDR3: CASSVTGAPTDTQYF. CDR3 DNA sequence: TGCGCCAGCAGCGTGACAGGGGCCCCCACAGATACGCAGTATTTT.

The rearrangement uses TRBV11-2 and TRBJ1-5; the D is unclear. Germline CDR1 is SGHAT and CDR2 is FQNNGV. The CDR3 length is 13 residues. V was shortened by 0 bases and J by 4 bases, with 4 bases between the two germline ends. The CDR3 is CASSLDRNQPQHF. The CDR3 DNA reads TGTGCCAGCAGCTTAGATCGTAATCAGCCCCAGCATTTT.

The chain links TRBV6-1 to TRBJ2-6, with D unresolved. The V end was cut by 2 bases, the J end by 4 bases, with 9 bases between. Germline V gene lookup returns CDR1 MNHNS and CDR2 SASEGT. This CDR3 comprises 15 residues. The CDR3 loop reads CASSEQAYGANVLTF. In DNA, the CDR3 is TGTGCCAGCAGTGAACAGGCGTACGGGGCCAACGTCCTGACTTTC.

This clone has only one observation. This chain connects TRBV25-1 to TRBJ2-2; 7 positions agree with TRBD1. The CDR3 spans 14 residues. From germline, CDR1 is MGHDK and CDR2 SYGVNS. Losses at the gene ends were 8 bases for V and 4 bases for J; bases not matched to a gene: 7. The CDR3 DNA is TGTGCCAGCGGGGAACAGGGGCGCACCGGGGAGCTGTTTTTT. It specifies CASGEQGRTGELFF.

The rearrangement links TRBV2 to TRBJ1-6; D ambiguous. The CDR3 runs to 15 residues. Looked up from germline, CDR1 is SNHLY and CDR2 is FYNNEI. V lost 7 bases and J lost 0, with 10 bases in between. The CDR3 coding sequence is TGTGCCAGCAATGTCGTGAGCTCCTATAATTCACCCCTCCACTTT. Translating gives CASNVVSSYNSPLHF.

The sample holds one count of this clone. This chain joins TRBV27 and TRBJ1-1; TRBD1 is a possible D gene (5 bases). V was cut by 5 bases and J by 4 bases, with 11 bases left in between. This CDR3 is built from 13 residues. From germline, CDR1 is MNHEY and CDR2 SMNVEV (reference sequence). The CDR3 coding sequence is TGTGCCAGCAGTATCAGGGTAGGCACTGAAGCTTTCTTT. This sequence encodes CASSIRVGTEAFF.

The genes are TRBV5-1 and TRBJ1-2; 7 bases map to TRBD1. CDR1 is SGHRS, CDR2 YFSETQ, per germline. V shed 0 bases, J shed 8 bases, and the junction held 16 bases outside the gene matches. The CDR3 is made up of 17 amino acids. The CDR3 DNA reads TGCGCCAGCAGCTTGGGGGGACAGACAGAAGTCCGTTTAGGCTACACCTTC. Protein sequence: CASSLGGQTEVRLGYTF.

CDR3 sequence: CASSPRPSGRINQPQHF. The CDR3 nucleotides read TGTGCCAGCAGCCCCAGACCAAGTGGGCGAATCAATCAGCCCCAGCATTTT. This rearrangement joins TRBV3-1 (or the pseudogene TRBV3-2) to TRBJ1-5, with unresolved D. V was clipped by 4 bases and J by 3 bases, with 19 bases between them. Germline CDR1 LGHDT, CDR2 YNNKEL (reference sequence). CDR3 length: 17 residues.

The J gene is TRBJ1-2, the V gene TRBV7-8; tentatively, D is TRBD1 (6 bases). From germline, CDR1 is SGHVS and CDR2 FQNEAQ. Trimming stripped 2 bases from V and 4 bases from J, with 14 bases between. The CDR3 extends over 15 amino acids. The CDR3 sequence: CASSLTTGPGYGYTF. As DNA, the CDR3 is TGTGCCAGCAGCTTAACCACAGGGCCTGGCTATGGCTACACCTTC.

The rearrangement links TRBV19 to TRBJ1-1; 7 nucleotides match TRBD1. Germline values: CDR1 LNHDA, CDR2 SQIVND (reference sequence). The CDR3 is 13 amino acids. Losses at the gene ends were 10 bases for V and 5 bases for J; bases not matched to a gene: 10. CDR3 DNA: TGTGCCATTAGACAGGGCCGAGCAACTGAAGCTTTCTTT. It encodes CAIRQGRATEAFF.

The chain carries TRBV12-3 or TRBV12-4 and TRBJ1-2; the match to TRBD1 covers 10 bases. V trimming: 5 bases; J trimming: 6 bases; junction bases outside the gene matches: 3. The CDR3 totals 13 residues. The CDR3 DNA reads TGTGCCAGCAGTCCGGGGACAGGGGATGGCTACACCTTC. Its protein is CASSPGTGDGYTF.

The CDR3 reads CASSVAGTEAFF. For the CDR3, the DNA is TGCGCCAGCAGCGTGGCCGGCACTGAAGCTTTCTTT. The chain couples TRBV5-1 to TRBJ1-1, with D unresolved. This CDR3 region has 12 residues. Trimming cost V 4 bases and J 4 bases, with 8 bases left between them. Per the germline V gene, CDR1 is SGHRS and CDR2 is YFSETQ.

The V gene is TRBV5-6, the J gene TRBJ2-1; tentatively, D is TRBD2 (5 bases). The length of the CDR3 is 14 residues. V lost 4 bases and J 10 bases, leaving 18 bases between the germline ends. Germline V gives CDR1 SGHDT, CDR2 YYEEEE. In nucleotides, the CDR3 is TGTGCCAGCAGCCGCGGACTCCCCGAGTCGGAGCAGTTCTTC. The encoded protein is CASSRGLPESEQFF.

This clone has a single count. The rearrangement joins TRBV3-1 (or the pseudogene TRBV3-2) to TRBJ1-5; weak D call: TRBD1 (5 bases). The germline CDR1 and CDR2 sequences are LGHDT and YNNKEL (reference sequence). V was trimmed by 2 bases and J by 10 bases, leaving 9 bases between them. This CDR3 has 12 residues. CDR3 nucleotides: TGTGCCAGCAGCCAACTGGGGCAACCCCAGCATTTT. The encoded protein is CASSQLGQPQHF.

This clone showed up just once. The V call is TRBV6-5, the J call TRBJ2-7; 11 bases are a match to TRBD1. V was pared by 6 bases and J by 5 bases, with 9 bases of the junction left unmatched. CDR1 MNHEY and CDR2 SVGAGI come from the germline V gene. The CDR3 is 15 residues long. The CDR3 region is CASSFGGQGVNEQYF. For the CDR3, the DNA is TGTGCCAGCAGCTTCGGGGGACAGGGGGTAAACGAGCAGTACTTC.

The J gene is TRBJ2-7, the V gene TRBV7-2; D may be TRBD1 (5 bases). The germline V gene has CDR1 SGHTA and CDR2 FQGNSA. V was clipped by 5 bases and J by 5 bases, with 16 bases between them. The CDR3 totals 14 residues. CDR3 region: CASSPQGSSHEQYF. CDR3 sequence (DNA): TGTGCCAGCAGCCCGCAGGGTTCGTCCCACGAGCAGTACTTC.

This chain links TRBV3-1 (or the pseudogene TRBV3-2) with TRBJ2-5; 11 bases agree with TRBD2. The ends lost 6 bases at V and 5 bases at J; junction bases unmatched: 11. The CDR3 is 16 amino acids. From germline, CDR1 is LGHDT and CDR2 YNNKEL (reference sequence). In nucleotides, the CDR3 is TGTGCCAGCAGTAGGAAGCTTCCTAGCGGGGGGGAGACCCAGTACTTC. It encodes CASSRKLPSGGETQYF.

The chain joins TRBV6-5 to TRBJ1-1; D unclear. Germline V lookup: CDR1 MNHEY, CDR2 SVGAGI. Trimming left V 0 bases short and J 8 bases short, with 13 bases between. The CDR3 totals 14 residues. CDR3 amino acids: CASSYSSGKQEAFF. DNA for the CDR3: TGTGCCAGCAGTTACTCCTCCGGGAAGCAAGAAGCTTTCTTT.

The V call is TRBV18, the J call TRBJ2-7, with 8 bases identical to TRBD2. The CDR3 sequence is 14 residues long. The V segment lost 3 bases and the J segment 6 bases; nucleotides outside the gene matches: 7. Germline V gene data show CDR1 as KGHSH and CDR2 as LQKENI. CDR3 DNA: TGTGCCAGCTCACCCGGGACTAGGGCGAGCGAGCAGTACTTC. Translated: CASSPGTRASEQYF.

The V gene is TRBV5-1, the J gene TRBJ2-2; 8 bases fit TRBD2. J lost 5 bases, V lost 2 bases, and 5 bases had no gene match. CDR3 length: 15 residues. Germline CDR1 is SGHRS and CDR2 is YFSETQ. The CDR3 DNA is TGCGCCAGCAGCTTTCAGCGGGAGATGACCGGGGAGCTGTTTTTT. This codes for CASSFQREMTGELFF.

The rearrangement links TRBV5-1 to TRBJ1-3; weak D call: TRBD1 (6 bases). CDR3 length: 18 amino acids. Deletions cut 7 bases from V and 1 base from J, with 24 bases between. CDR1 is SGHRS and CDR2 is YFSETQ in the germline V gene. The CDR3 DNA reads TGCGCCAGCTCTGACAGGTCCCCCTCGGGGGGTTCTGGAAACACCATATATTTT. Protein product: CASSDRSPSGGSGNTIYF.